Each of the 10 T cell receptor beta chains below was sequenced from the same sample in a study of T cells in Graves' hyperthyroidism and ophthalmopathy. TCR beta CDR3 sequences were amplified from RNA transcripts. First-round RT-PCR of the TCR CDR3 relied on the HTBI primer set. TCRdb reanalysed the multiplex PCR reads using MiXCR and keeps one entry per CDR3 protein. The sample has about 600,000 distinct CDR3 sequences, approximately 16% seen once. Sequencing was performed on blood. These receptors all come from a woman between 40 and 50 years old with Graves' ophthalmopathy.

Many counts were recorded for this clonotype. The V call is TRBV6-1, the J call TRBJ2-3, with D perhaps TRBD2 (5 bases). Trimming left V 7 bases short and J 0 bases short, with 11 bases between. This CDR3 region has 14 residues. Looked up from germline, CDR1 is MNHNS and CDR2 is SASEGT. CDR3 residues: CASKISASTDTQYF. DNA of the CDR3: TGTGCCAGCAAAATTAGCGCTAGCACAGATACGCAGTATTTT.

The chain couples TRBV12-3 or TRBV12-4 to TRBJ2-6; D ambiguous. The V gene lost 3 bases and the J gene lost 0 bases, with 12 bases spanning the gap. The CDR3 is 17 residues long. CDR3 in amino acids: CASSFGFRPSGANVLTF. DNA for the CDR3: TGTGCCAGCAGTTTCGGGTTCAGACCCTCTGGGGCCAACGTCCTGACTTTC.

This rearrangement joins TRBV19 to TRBJ1-2; D perhaps matches TRBD1 (6 bases). The V and J ends lost 2 bases and 4 bases respectively, with 14 bases between them. Germline-derived CDR1 and CDR2 are LNHDA and SQIVND (reference sequence). This CDR3 comprises 15 residues. Here the CDR3 DNA reads TGTGCCAGTAGTATATGGAGCAGGGGCAGCTATGGCTACACCTTC. This codes for CASSIWSRGSYGYTF.

The chain is built from TRBV3-1 and TRBJ2-7; 16 bases match TRBD2. Germline V gene data show CDR1 as LGHDT and CDR2 as YNNKEL (reference sequence). The CDR3 has 16 residues. V shed 4 bases and J 4 bases; nucleotides not matched to a gene: 4. DNA of the CDR3: TGTGCCAGCAGCCGCGGGACTAGCGGGAGGGGATACGAGCAGTACTTC. Its translation: CASSRGTSGRGYEQYF.

This clonotype was seen only a few times. This chain connects TRBV6-1 to TRBJ2-2; no firm D call. V was clipped by 5 bases and J by 6 bases, with 7 bases between them. CDR1 and CDR2 from the germline V gene are MNHNS and SASEGT. The CDR3 covers 12 residues. CDR3 sequence reads: CASSYTPGELFF. Here the CDR3 DNA reads TGTGCCAGCAGTTATACTCCCGGGGAGCTGTTTTTT.

The chain combines TRBV4-1 with TRBJ1-2; D is undetermined. V gave up 2 bases and J gave up 1 base, with 11 bases separating them. The CDR3 loop spans 15 amino acids. Germline CDR1 reads MGHRA; CDR2 reads YSYEKL. The CDR3 region is CASSQRAGLNYGYTF. As DNA, the CDR3 is TGCGCCAGCAGCCAAAGGGCGGGCCTTAACTATGGCTACACCTTC.

The chain joins TRBV6-1 to TRBJ1-2; 7 bases fit TRBD1. Germline V gene sequence: CDR1 MNHNS, CDR2 SASEGT. The CDR3 spans 16 residues. The J segment lost 2 bases and the V segment lost 6 bases, leaving 12 bases of the junction unmatched. CDR3 in amino acids: CASSPTGQQSNYGYTF. CDR3 in DNA: TGTGCCAGCAGCCCTACGGGACAGCAATCAAACTATGGCTACACCTTC.

The V call is TRBV19, the J call TRBJ1-5; 7 bases map to TRBD1. The trim removed 5 bases at V and 3 bases at J, leaving 7 bases unmatched. Germline lookup yields CDR1 LNHDA and CDR2 SQIVND (reference sequence). This CDR3 is 15 amino acids long. The CDR3 DNA follows: TGTGCCAGTAGTGCCCGGGACAGTACCAATCAGCCCCAGCATTTT. It translates to CASSARDSTNQPQHF.

There are a few counts of this clonotype. The V gene is TRBV15, the J gene TRBJ1-5; possible D gene TRBD1, 5 bases. This CDR3 has 16 amino acids. Trimming stripped 0 bases from V and 2 bases from J, with 11 bases between. CDR1 and CDR2 (germline): LNHNV, YYDKDF (reference sequence). The CDR3 protein is CATSREGGRGNQPQHF. CDR3 DNA: TGTGCCACCAGCAGAGAGGGGGGACGGGGCAATCAGCCCCAGCATTTT. The full variable domain, its missing parts supplied by reference TRBV15 and TRBJ1-5, is DAMVIQNPRYQVTQFGKPVTLSCSQTLNHNVMYWYQQKSSQAPKLLFHYYDKDFNNEADTPDNFQSRRPNTSFCFLDIRSPGLGDTAMYLCATSREGGRGNQPQHFGDGTRLSIL.

This rearrangement joins TRBV24-1 to TRBJ2-1; 9 bases agree with TRBD2. There are 15 residues in the CDR3. V trimming: 6 bases; J trimming: 2 bases; junction bases outside the gene matches: 4. CDR1 and CDR2 from the germline V gene are KGHDR and SFDVKD. Here the CDR3 DNA reads TGTGCCACCAGTCTAGCGGGGACGACCTACAATGAGCAGTTCTTC. Translated, it gives CATSLAGTTYNEQFF.